These 32 T cell receptor beta chains originate from one sample sequenced in a study of T cells expressing NK-cell markers. TCRdb re-called the 5' RACE reads and shows each CDR3 protein once, DNA omitted. This sample contains 200,000 to 300,000 distinct CDR3 sequences. The sample comprised blood T cells: a sorted CD56 or NKG2C T cell subset, CD4+ or CD8+ T cells, or bulk PBMC T cells (not recorded which). The origin of the receptors is a woman aged 18 to 75 in good health.

V gene TRBV28 combines with J gene TRBJ2-2; the D gene TCRdb calls, TRBD2, cannot be checked with no DNA. The germline V gene encodes CDR1 MDHEN and CDR2 SYDVKM. The CDR3 consists of 14 residues. This chain's CDR3 is CASRSSLRTGELFF.

V is TRBV6-2 or TRBV6-3 and J is TRBJ1-3; TCRdb's D call, TRBD1, is unchecked because there is no DNA. The CDR3 has 15 amino acids. CDR1 and CDR2 (germline): MNHEY, SVGEGT. CDR3 in amino acids: CASRVDGASGNTIYF.

The chain carries TRBV20-1 and TRBJ2-1; there is no DNA to check the TCRdb D call of TRBD1. The CDR3 is 12 amino acids. Germline V gives CDR1 DFQATT, CDR2 SNEGSKA (reference sequence). The CDR3 sequence is CSASPLRASPFF.

CDR3 protein: CASIRGAQIYNEQFF. This chain connects TRBV6-2 or TRBV6-3 to TRBJ2-1; TCRdb indicates TRBD1, and absent DNA this call remains unverified. Germline lookup yields CDR1 MNHEY and CDR2 SVGEGT. This CDR3 is 15 amino acids long.

This chain links TRBV20-1 with TRBJ2-1; TCRdb indicates TRBD2, and absent DNA this call remains unverified. The germline gives CDR1 DFQATT, CDR2 SNEGSKA (reference sequence). The length of the CDR3 is 14 residues. This CDR3 is CSEMGLAGENEQFF.

The chain combines TRBV5-1 with TRBJ2-4. The CDR3 loop spans 14 amino acids. Germline CDR1 reads SGHRS; CDR2 reads YFSETQ. CDR3 protein: CASSFGGAKNIQYF. Full variable domain (remainder filled in from reference TRBV5-1 and TRBJ2-4): KAGVTQTPRYLIKTRGQQVTLSCSPISGHRSVSWYQQTPGQGLQFLFEYFSETQRNKGNFPGRFSGRQFSNSRSEMNVSTLELGDSALYLCASSFGGAKNIQYFGAGTRLSVL.

The V gene is TRBV28, the J gene TRBJ2-5; TCRdb's D call of TRBD1 is untestable without DNA. The germline CDR1 and CDR2 sequences are MDHEN and SYDVKM. This CDR3 has 15 amino acids. This CDR3 reads CASSPGGARRETQYF.

The rearrangement uses TRBV9 and TRBJ2-1; no DNA is available, so the TRBD1 call from TCRdb remains unchecked. Germline V gene lookup returns CDR1 SGDLS and CDR2 YYNGEE. This CDR3 region has 16 residues. CDR3 sequence: CASSVDPGQGYNEQFF.

The chain combines TRBV20-1 with TRBJ2-7. This CDR3 spans 12 amino acids. Germline assignment: CDR1 DFQATT and CDR2 SNEGSKA (reference sequence). This CDR3 is CSAKWVPYEQYF.

V usage is TRBV20-1 and J usage is TRBJ2-1. The CDR3 is 15 amino acids. Per the germline V gene, CDR1 is DFQATT and CDR2 is SNEGSKA (reference sequence). Here the CDR3 reads CSARLPGSSYNEQFF.

The chain recombines TRBV4-3 with TRBJ2-1; TCRdb outputs TRBD1, but without DNA this stays unchecked. There are 15 residues in the CDR3. The V gene's germline CDR1 is LGHNA and CDR2 YSLEER. CDR3 in amino acids: CASSHRDRASNEQFF.

The chain links TRBV5-1 to TRBJ2-2; TCRdb's assignment of TRBD1 cannot be checked, as there is no DNA. This CDR3 region has 15 residues. CDR1 is SGHRS, CDR2 YFSETQ, per germline. CDR3 sequence reads: CASSLAGTGIGELFF.

This chain links TRBV18 with TRBJ2-5; without DNA, the TCRdb call of TRBD1 cannot be checked. The CDR3 contains 12 residues. CDR1 and CDR2 from the germline V gene are KGHSH and LQKENI. This CDR3 reads CASSPKGGTQYF. Based on the CDR3 plus reference TRBV18 and TRBJ2-5, the full variable domain is NAGVMQNPRHLVRRRGQEARLRCSPMKGHSHVYWYRQLPEEGLKFMVYLQKENIIDESGMPKERFSAEFPKEGPSILRIQQVVRGDSAAYFCASSPKGGTQYFGPGTRLLVL.

The chain joins TRBV20-1 to TRBJ2-5; the TCRdb call, TRBD2, lacks DNA for checking. The CDR3 extends over 17 amino acids. CDR1 DFQATT and CDR2 SNEGSKA come from the germline V gene (reference sequence). This CDR3 reads CSAHRTSGGNWGETQYF.

The V and J genes are TRBV6-1 and TRBJ2-3; checking the TCRdb D call of TRBD2 is not possible without DNA. The CDR3 covers 14 residues. CDR1 is MNHNS and CDR2 is SASEGT in the germline V gene. The CDR3 spells CASRPTSAADTQYF.

CDR3 loop: CASSPGTLGGNEQFF. This rearrangement joins TRBV6-1 to TRBJ2-1; TCRdb's assignment of TRBD1 cannot be checked, as there is no DNA. The CDR3 sequence is 15 residues long. The germline V gene has CDR1 MNHNS and CDR2 SASEGT.

V and J are TRBV7-9 and TRBJ2-1; without DNA, the TCRdb call of TRBD1 cannot be checked. CDR3 length: 16 residues. Germline CDR1 is SEHNR and CDR2 is FQNEAQ (reference sequence). Here the CDR3 reads CASSKHRDRGPVEQFF. The whole variable domain, remainder taken from reference TRBV7-9 and TRBJ2-1, is DTGVSQNPRHKITKRGQNVTFRCDPISEHNRLYWYRQTLGQGPEFLTYFQNEAQLEKSRLLSDRFSAERPKGSFSTLEIQRTEQGDSAMYLCASSKHRDRGPVEQFFGPGTRLTVL.

V gene TRBV6-1 combines with J gene TRBJ1-2. Germline V gives CDR1 MNHNS, CDR2 SASEGT. The length of the CDR3 is 14 residues. CDR3 in amino acids: CASSAQPFSPGYTF.

The rearrangement uses TRBV20-1 and TRBJ2-4; the TRBD1 assignment by TCRdb is unverifiable without DNA. Germline assignment: CDR1 DFQATT and CDR2 SNEGSKA (reference sequence). There are 17 residues in the CDR3. The CDR3 here is CSATPPAGAIAKNIQYF.

This CDR3 is CASRGRSYSNQPQHF. This chain connects TRBV6-1 to TRBJ1-5. Germline CDR1 is MNHNS and CDR2 is SASEGT. The CDR3 has 15 residues.

V usage is TRBV18 and J usage is TRBJ1-2; TCRdb gives TRBD1 as the D gene, but with no DNA this cannot be confirmed. CDR1 and CDR2 from the germline V gene are KGHSH and LQKENI. The CDR3 is made up of 14 amino acids. Here the CDR3 reads CASSQTTGGYGYTF.

The V and J genes are TRBV30 and TRBJ1-5. CDR1 GTSNPN and CDR2 SVGIG come from the germline V gene (reference sequence). The CDR3 is 15 residues long. CDR3 in amino acids: CAWSVRGYSNQPQHF.

V gene TRBV18 combines with J gene TRBJ2-1; the TCRdb D gene call, TRBD2, has no DNA to confirm it. In germline, CDR1 is KGHSH, CDR2 LQKENI. This CDR3 region has 19 residues. This chain's CDR3 is CASSTSGAGGPGSYNEQFF.

This chain joins TRBV5-1 and TRBJ2-3; the D call from TCRdb, TRBD1, cannot be confirmed without DNA. The CDR3 runs 13 residues. The germline V gene encodes CDR1 SGHRS and CDR2 YFSETQ. The chain's CDR3 is CASSFVAGDTQYF.

V usage is TRBV6-2 or TRBV6-3 and J usage is TRBJ1-2; the TCRdb D gene call, TRBD1, has no DNA to confirm it. Per the germline V gene, CDR1 is MNHEY and CDR2 is SVGEGT. The CDR3 loop spans 14 amino acids. The CDR3 here is CASKPWGEFHGYTF.

The V gene is TRBV9, the J gene TRBJ1-6; TCRdb selects TRBD1, and the lack of DNA leaves this call unchecked. The CDR3 covers 16 residues. Germline V CDR1 and CDR2: SGDLS, YYNGEE. The CDR3 region is CASSEGQGKKNSPLHF.

The chain carries TRBV5-1 and TRBJ2-3; TCRdb outputs TRBD2, but without DNA this stays unchecked. This CDR3 is 16 amino acids long. Looked up from germline, CDR1 is SGHRS and CDR2 is YFSETQ. CDR3 protein: CASSLEASGAADTQYF.

The genes are TRBV7-9 and TRBJ2-7. Germline V gene data show CDR1 as SEHNR and CDR2 as FQNEAQ (reference sequence). This CDR3 has 11 amino acids. CDR3 region: CASSASYEQYF. Variable domain in full (rest from reference TRBV7-9 and TRBJ2-7): DTGVSQNPRHKITKRGQNVTFRCDPISEHNRLYWYRQTLGQGPEFLTYFQNEAQLEKSRLLSDRFSAERPKGSFSTLEIQRTEQGDSAMYLCASSASYEQYFGPGTRLTVT.

This chain uses TRBV12-3 or TRBV12-4 with TRBJ2-3; the D call from TCRdb, TRBD2, cannot be confirmed without DNA. There are 19 residues in the CDR3. The CDR3: CASSPRQGAGLAGTDTQYF.

The chain recombines TRBV20-1 with TRBJ2-5; the D gene TCRdb calls, TRBD2, cannot be checked with no DNA. Looked up from germline, CDR1 is DFQATT and CDR2 is SNEGSKA (reference sequence). CDR3 size: 17 residues. The CDR3 here is CSARDVFWAGVRETQYF.

V is TRBV20-1 and J is TRBJ2-2; with no DNA, the TCRdb D assignment of TRBD1 cannot be verified. CDR1 is DFQATT, CDR2 SNEGSKA, per germline (reference sequence). This CDR3 is 18 amino acids long. The CDR3 spells CSASRMGWTGGITGELFF.

V gene TRBV7-8 combines with J gene TRBJ1-1. The germline gives CDR1 SGHVS, CDR2 FQNEAQ. This CDR3 spans 13 amino acids. CDR3 sequence: CASSLVASTEAFF.